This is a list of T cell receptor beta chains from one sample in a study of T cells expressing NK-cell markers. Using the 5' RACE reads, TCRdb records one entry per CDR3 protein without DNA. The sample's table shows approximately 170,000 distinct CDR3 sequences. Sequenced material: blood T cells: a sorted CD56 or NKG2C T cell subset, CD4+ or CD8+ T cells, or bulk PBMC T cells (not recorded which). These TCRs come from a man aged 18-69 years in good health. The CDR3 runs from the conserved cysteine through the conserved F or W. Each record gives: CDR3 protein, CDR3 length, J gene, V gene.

CDR3: CASSLRGPMETQYF
length: 14
J: TRBJ2-5
V: TRBV12-3/TRBV12-4

CDR3: CASSLFQGNTEAFF
length: 14
J: TRBJ1-1
V: TRBV27

CDR3: CSARSHLRSSYNEQFF
length: 16
J: TRBJ2-1
V: TRBV20-1

CDR3: CARRQVNSYEQYF
length: 13
J: TRBJ2-7
V: TRBV2

CDR3: CASSFRDTNTEAFF
length: 14
J: TRBJ1-1
V: TRBV5-1

CDR3: CASSQDFRGSGIQETQYF
length: 18
J: TRBJ2-5
V: TRBV4-1

CDR3: CASSRLERTGVLDEQFF
length: 17
J: TRBJ2-1
V: TRBV5-5

CDR3: CASSLHIFDQPQHF
length: 14
J: TRBJ1-5
V: TRBV28

CDR3: CASSLAGQGISNEQFF
length: 16
J: TRBJ2-1
V: TRBV7-8

CDR3: CASSFVGLGAGQPQHF
length: 16
J: TRBJ1-5
V: TRBV27

CDR3: CASSQDKSSGGQETQYF
length: 17
J: TRBJ2-5
V: TRBV3-1

CDR3: CASSLGDRLINQPQHF
length: 16
J: TRBJ1-5
V: TRBV11-2

CDR3: CASSLRQREQYF
length: 12
J: TRBJ2-7
V: TRBV5-6

CDR3: CASSLPGQNTRPAIYGYTF
length: 19
J: TRBJ1-2
V: TRBV23-1

CDR3: CASGQGPGGTEAFF
length: 14
J: TRBJ1-1
V: TRBV19

CDR3: CASSSRPWGGFLAEQFF
length: 17
J: TRBJ2-1
V: TRBV11-2

CDR3: CASSLKRGLGTDTQYF
length: 16
J: TRBJ2-3
V: TRBV7-8

CDR3: CASSLGIGGPYGYTF
length: 15
J: TRBJ1-2
V: TRBV7-9

CDR3: CASSPGGGGALTDTQYF
length: 17
J: TRBJ2-3
V: TRBV7-9

CDR3: CASSTLAASGGVGEQFF
length: 17
J: TRBJ2-1
V: TRBV28

CDR3: CASSLGLAGTETQYF
length: 15
J: TRBJ2-5
V: TRBV13

CDR3: CATLRIPQVQHTEAFF
length: 16
J: TRBJ1-1
V: TRBV15

CDR3: CASTGLAGERSYEQYF
length: 16
J: TRBJ2-7
V: TRBV2

CDR3: CASSPGGELLREQYF
length: 15
J: TRBJ2-7
V: TRBV28

CDR3: CASSLTGDTEAFF
length: 13
J: TRBJ1-1
V: TRBV6-2/TRBV6-3

CDR3: CASSVGARRASGVRETQYF
length: 19
J: TRBJ2-5
V: TRBV9

CDR3: CASSNHLRGSETQYF
length: 15
J: TRBJ2-5
V: TRBV5-5

CDR3: CASSYFPGTSGQETQYF
length: 17
J: TRBJ2-5
V: TRBV6-5

CDR3: CASSLFEPTGNSPLHF
length: 16
J: TRBJ1-6
V: TRBV28

CDR3: CASSLEGFAGANVLTF
length: 16
J: TRBJ2-6
V: TRBV11-2

CDR3: CASSLAGNNGASYEQYF
length: 17
J: TRBJ2-7
V: TRBV11-1

CDR3: CATSSLTRDSVWSNQPQHF
length: 19
J: TRBJ1-5
V: TRBV15

CDR3: CASGAGEDYEQYF
length: 13
J: TRBJ2-7
V: TRBV3-1

CDR3: CASSLKLAGVATQYF
length: 15
J: TRBJ2-3
V: TRBV5-6

CDR3: CASSPSPGVEPQHF
length: 14
J: TRBJ1-5
V: TRBV19

CDR3: CASRQADPRTAFF
length: 13
J: TRBJ1-1
V: TRBV12-3/TRBV12-4

CDR3: CASSVSSRGLYEQYF
length: 15
J: TRBJ2-7
V: TRBV9

CDR3: CASLEPASDEQYF
length: 13
J: TRBJ2-7
V: TRBV2

CDR3: CASSPFGATNEKLFF
length: 15
J: TRBJ1-4
V: TRBV6-1

CDR3: CASSWTSELDTQYF
length: 14
J: TRBJ2-3
V: TRBV6-2/TRBV6-3

CDR3: CASRDSTNTGELFF
length: 14
J: TRBJ2-2
V: TRBV19

CDR3: CASSYRQSTASNYGYTF
length: 17
J: TRBJ1-2
V: TRBV27

CDR3: CASSGGGAVEPQHF
length: 14
J: TRBJ1-5
V: TRBV25-1

CDR3: CSVEDMNTEAFF
length: 12
J: TRBJ1-1
V: TRBV29-1

CDR3: CASSELVAGGPRTDTQYF
length: 18
J: TRBJ2-3
V: TRBV6-1

CDR3: CASSQAPNDGELFF
length: 14
J: TRBJ2-2
V: TRBV4-1

CDR3: CSATPLAGGPGEQFF
length: 15
J: TRBJ2-1
V: TRBV20-1

CDR3: CASSEPGGREVEKLFF
length: 16
J: TRBJ1-4
V: TRBV2

CDR3: CASSLSGLDRQPQHF
length: 15
J: TRBJ1-5
V: TRBV27

CDR3: CASSHPPGASESTDTQYF
length: 18
J: TRBJ2-3
V: TRBV3-1

CDR3: CASSLGRVRETQYF
length: 14
J: TRBJ2-5
V: TRBV5-6

CDR3: CASSGVPDREKFF
length: 13
J: TRBJ2-1
V: TRBV10-1

CDR3: CASSYRQDTNYGYTF
length: 15
J: TRBJ1-2
V: TRBV6-5

CDR3: CASSLRDRDGNEQFF
length: 15
J: TRBJ2-1
V: TRBV7-6

CDR3: CASSQAPLGAGELFF
length: 15
J: TRBJ2-2
V: TRBV3-1